Listed below are T cell receptor beta chains from one sample, sequenced in a study of metastatic and nonmetastatic thyroid tumors. TCRdb called clones again from the PCR reads with MiXCR. The sample shows 2,500 to 3,000 clones, more than 35% of them seen only once. Sequenced sample: tumor tissue. These receptors all stem from a female donor with papillary thyroid cancer or a benign thyroid nodule (not recorded which). Some clones in this sample may be carry-over from other donors' samples. Each CDR3 is given without its conserved first and last residue.

TRBJ1-1	TRBV20-1	SYTGGRGTEAF
TRBJ2-7	TRBV28	ASSSGTSGYEQY
TRBJ2-5	TRBV5-1	ASSLKQLAGLQETQY
TRBJ1-2	TRBV11-2	ASSPRGGDWSYGYT
TRBJ2-3	TRBV12-3/TRBV12-4	ASSLGLTSTDTQY
TRBJ2-7	TRBV13	ASSSLDYEQY
TRBJ2-3	TRBV20-1	SARDSRGLADTQY
TRBJ2-1	TRBV10-3	AIRDPLTSQRGDEQF
TRBJ1-1	TRBV20-1	SARDQGEDTEAF
TRBJ2-1	TRBV7-2	ASSFALSTYNEQF
TRBJ2-7	TRBV20-1	SARPPDTSYEQY
TRBJ1-1	TRBV6-1	ASSSPGLNTEAF
TRBJ1-1	TRBV7-8	ASSGTGFLNTEAF
TRBJ1-1	TRBV9	ASSTHRGGPGNTEAF
TRBJ2-2	TRBV6-1	ASSLRRGNTGELF
TRBJ2-7	TRBV9	ASSVGGSLLEQY
TRBJ2-1	TRBV6-1	ASTETGERREQF
TRBJ2-1	TRBV20-1	SASLSAGPDIQF
TRBJ1-4	TRBV7-2	ASSLGGGANEKLF
TRBJ2-3	TRBV6-1	ASSRALDTQY
TRBJ2-4	TRBV6-1	ASRARGGSAKNIQY
TRBJ2-7	TRBV20-1	SAAPGIDYEQY
TRBJ1-1	TRBV24-1	ATSDSRTAPNTEAF
TRBJ2-5	TRBV3-1	ASSQGNGRARGETQY
TRBJ1-5	TRBV19	ASSQGVEQPQH
TRBJ2-2	TRBV19	ASTPDRAGELF
TRBJ2-5	TRBV9	ASSPLRGSQETQY
TRBJ2-7	TRBV9	ASSPMGDSYEQY
TRBJ1-1	TRBV19	ASKTGWSGNTEAF
TRBJ2-5	TRBV2	ASSLTGGTQY
TRBJ1-1	TRBV20-1	SARVDTGEAF
TRBJ2-3	TRBV13	ASSLRGADTQY
TRBJ1-5	TRBV2	ASSEYQSGNQPQH
TRBJ2-3	TRBV19	ASSRALRRVEGTDTQY
TRBJ1-2	TRBV19	ASSILGQGASGYT
TRBJ1-4	TRBV5-1	ASSADRVGEKLF
TRBJ2-5	TRBV6-1	ASSELEAGYAVETQY
TRBJ1-6	TRBV28	ASKQHSSYNSPLH
TRBJ1-4	TRBV28	ASSLEVGAGNEKLF
TRBJ1-2	TRBV28	ASSRTGSLVYGYT
TRBJ2-1	TRBV11-1	ASSSSGVGNEQF
TRBJ2-7	TRBV2	ASSEGGTGLETYEQY
TRBJ2-7	TRBV30	AWSVGVQGRYYEQY
TRBJ1-2	TRBV28	ASSLNRGANYGYT
TRBJ1-2	TRBV11-3	ASSPGGGRTFFGYT
TRBJ1-1	TRBV10-3	AISDSEQGALNTEAF
TRBJ2-3	TRBV27	ASRPLAGAIHTQY
TRBJ2-7	TRBV19	ASKGQGSYEQY
TRBJ1-1	TRBV6-1	ASSLSGASTEAF
TRBJ1-5	TRBV6-1	ASRPGHFSNQPQH
TRBJ2-7	TRBV6-1	ASSERTSGSYEQY
TRBJ2-2	TRBV7-8	ASSWKVAGGHTGELF
TRBJ1-1	TRBV6-1	ASSEVGRLSAF
TRBJ2-3	TRBV5-1	ASADYTDTQY
TRBJ2-7	TRBV6-2/TRBV6-3	ASSYSRSTPGTAASYEQY
TRBJ2-7	TRBV19	ASSPRAASSYEQY
TRBJ2-1	TRBV12-3/TRBV12-4	ASSLGAGSNEQF
TRBJ2-7	TRBV9	ASSVDFREMDEQY
TRBJ1-3	TRBV18	ASSPGNNGNTIY
TRBJ2-2	TRBV9	ASSPWQGLAATGELF